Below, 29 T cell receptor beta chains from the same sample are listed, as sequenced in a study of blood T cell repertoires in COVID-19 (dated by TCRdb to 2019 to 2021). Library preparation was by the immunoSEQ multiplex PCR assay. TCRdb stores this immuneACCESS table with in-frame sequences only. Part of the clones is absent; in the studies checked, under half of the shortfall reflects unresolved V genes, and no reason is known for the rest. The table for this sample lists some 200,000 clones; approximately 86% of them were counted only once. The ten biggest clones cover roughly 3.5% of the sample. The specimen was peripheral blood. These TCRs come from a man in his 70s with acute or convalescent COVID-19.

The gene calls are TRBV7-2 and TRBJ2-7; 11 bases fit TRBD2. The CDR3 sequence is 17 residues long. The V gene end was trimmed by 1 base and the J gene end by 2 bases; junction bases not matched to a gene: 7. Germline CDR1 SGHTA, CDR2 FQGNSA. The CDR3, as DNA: TGTGCCAGCAGCTTAGTAGGGACTAGCGGCCTACCCTACGAGCAGTACTTC. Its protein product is CASSLVGTSGLPYEQYF. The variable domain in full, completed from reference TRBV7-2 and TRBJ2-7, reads GAGVSQSPSNKVTEKGKDVELRCDPISGHTALYWYRQSLGQGLEFLIYFQGNSAPDKSGLPSDRFSAERTGGSVSTLTIQRTQQEDSAVYLCASSLVGTSGLPYEQYFGPGTRLTVT.

The CDR3 DNA reads as TGTGCCAGCAGCCAATTCTCCTACACTGAAGCTTTCTTT. Translated: CASSQFSYTEAFF. The chain employs TRBV16 and TRBJ1-1, with D uncertain. CDR1 KGHSY and CDR2 FQNENV come from the germline V gene. Trimming shortened V by 1 base and J by 3 bases, and 6 bases separated the two germline ends. The CDR3 extends over 13 amino acids.

CDR3: CASNTGTPMNTEAFF. The CDR3 DNA reads TGCGCCAGCAATACAGGGACCCCCATGAACACTGAAGCTTTCTTT. The V and J genes are TRBV5-1 and TRBJ1-1, with D perhaps TRBD1 (6 bases). V lost 6 bases and J lost 0, with 15 bases in between. This CDR3 contains 15 residues. Germline CDR1 SGHRS, CDR2 YFSETQ.

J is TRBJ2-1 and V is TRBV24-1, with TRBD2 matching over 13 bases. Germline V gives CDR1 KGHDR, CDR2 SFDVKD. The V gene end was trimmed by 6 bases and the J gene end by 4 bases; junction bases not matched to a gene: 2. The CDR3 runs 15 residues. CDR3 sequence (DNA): TGTGCCACCAGTCCGACTAGCGGGGGGTACAATGAGCAGTTCTTC. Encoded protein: CATSPTSGGYNEQFF.

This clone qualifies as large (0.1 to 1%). CDR3 coding DNA: TGCGCCAGCAGCCAAGAGGACTATACCTCCTACAATGAGCAGTTCTTC. It encodes CASSQEDYTSYNEQFF. The V call is TRBV4-1, the J call TRBJ2-1; maybe TRBD2 (6 bases). CDR1 and CDR2 from the germline V gene are MGHRA and YSYEKL. This CDR3 comprises 16 residues. V lost 0 bases and J 0 bases, leaving 9 bases between the germline ends.

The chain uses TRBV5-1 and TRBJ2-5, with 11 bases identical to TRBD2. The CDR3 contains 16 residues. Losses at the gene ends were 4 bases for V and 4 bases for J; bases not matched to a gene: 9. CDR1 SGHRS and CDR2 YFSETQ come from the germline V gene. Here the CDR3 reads CASSSGRLAGRETQYF. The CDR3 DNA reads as TGCGCCAGCAGCAGTGGACGACTAGCGGGGCGAGAGACCCAGTACTTC.

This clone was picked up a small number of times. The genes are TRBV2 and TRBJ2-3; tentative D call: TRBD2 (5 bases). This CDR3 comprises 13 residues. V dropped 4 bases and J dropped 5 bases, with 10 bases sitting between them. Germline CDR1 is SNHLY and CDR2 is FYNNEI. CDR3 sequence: CASSGGEGDTQYF. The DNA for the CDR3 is TGTGCCAGCAGTGGGGGAGAGGGAGATACGCAGTATTTT. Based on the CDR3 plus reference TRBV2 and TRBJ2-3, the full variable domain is EPEVTQTPSHQVTQMGQEVILRCVPISNHLYFYWYRQILGQKVEFLVSFYNNEISEKSEIFDDQFSVERPDGSNFTLKIRSTKLEDSAMYFCASSGGEGDTQYFGPGTRLTVL.

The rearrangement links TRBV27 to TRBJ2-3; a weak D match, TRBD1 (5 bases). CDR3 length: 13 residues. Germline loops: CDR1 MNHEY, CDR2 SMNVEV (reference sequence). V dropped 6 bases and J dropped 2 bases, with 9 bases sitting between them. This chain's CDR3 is CASRDTLTDTQYF. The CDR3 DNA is TGTGCCAGCAGGGACACCCTCACAGATACGCAGTATTTT.

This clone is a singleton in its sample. In DNA form, the CDR3 reads TGTGCCAGCAGCTTCGCCGGGACAGGGACTAAAGAGACCCAGTACTTC. Residues: CASSFAGTGTKETQYF. The chain carries TRBV11-2 and TRBJ2-5, with 9 bases that match TRBD1. V trimming: 3 bases; J trimming: 3 bases; junction bases outside the gene matches: 8. Germline values: CDR1 SGHAT, CDR2 FQNNGV. This CDR3 has 16 residues.

CDR3 bases: TGTGCCAGCAGAAAGGGGACTAGCGGGGGGATCGGGCATGAGCAGTTCTTC. Translating it yields CASRKGTSGGIGHEQFF. The chain combines TRBV7-2 with TRBJ2-1, with 15 bases lining up with TRBD2. Germline assignment: CDR1 SGHTA and CDR2 FQGNSA. The CDR3 is 17 residues long. V gave up 6 bases and J gave up 8 bases; unmatched junction bases: 11.

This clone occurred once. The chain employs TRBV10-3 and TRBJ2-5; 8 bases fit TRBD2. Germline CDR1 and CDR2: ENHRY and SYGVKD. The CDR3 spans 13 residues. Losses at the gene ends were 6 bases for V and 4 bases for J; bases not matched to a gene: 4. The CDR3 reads CAIRAGGPETQYF. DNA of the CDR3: TGTGCCATCAGGGCGGGAGGCCCAGAGACCCAGTACTTC.

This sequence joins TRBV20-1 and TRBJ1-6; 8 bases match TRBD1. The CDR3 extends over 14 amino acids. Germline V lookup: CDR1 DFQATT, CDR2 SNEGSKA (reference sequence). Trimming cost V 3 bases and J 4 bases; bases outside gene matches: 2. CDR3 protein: CSASRTGYNSPLHF. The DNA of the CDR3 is TGCAGTGCTAGTCGGACAGGGTATAATTCACCCCTCCACTTT.

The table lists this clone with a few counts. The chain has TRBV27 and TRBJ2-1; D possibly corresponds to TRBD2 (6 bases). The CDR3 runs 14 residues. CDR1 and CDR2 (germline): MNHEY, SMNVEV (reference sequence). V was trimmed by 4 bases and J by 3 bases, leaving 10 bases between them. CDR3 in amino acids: CASSYWRDYNEQFF. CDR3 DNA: TGTGCCAGCAGTTATTGGCGGGACTACAATGAGCAGTTCTTC.

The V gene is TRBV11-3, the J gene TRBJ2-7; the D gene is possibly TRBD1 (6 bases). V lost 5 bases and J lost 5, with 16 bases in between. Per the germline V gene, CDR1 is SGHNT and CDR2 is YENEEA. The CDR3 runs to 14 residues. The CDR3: CASSRSGSGDEQYF. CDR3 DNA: TGTGCCAGCAGCCGTTCGGGGTCAGGGGACGAGCAGTACTTC.

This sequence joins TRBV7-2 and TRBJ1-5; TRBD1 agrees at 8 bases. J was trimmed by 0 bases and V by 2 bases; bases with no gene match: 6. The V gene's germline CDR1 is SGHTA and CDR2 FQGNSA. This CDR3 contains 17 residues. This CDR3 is CASSLRAGGSSNQPQHF. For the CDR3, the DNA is TGTGCCAGCAGCTTACGGGCAGGGGGCAGTAGCAATCAGCCCCAGCATTTT.

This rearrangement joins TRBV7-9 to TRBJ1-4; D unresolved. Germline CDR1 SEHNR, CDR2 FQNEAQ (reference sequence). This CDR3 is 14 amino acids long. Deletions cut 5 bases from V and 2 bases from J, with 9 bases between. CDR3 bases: TGTGCCAGCAGCAGGGTATTGACTAATGAAAAACTGTTTTTT. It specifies CASSRVLTNEKLFF.

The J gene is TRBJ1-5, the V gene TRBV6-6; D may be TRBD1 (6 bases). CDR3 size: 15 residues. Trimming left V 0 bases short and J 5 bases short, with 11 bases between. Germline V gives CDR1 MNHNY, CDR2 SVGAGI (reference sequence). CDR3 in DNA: TGTGCCAGCAGTTACTCGAGGGCAGGGGATCAGCCCCAGCATTTT. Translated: CASSYSRAGDQPQHF.

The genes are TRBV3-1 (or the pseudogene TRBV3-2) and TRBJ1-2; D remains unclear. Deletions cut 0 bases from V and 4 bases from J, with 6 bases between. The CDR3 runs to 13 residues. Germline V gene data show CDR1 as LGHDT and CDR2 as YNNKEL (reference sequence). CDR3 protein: CASSQDSVYGYTF. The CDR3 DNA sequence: TGTGCCAGCAGCCAAGATTCAGTCTATGGCTACACCTTC.

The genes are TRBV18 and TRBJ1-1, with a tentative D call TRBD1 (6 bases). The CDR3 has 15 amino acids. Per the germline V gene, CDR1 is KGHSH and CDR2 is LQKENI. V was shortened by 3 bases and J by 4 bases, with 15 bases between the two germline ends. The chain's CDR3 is CASSPLRGGGTEAFF. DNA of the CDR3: TGTGCCAGCTCACCGCTGAGGGGAGGGGGCACTGAAGCTTTCTTT.

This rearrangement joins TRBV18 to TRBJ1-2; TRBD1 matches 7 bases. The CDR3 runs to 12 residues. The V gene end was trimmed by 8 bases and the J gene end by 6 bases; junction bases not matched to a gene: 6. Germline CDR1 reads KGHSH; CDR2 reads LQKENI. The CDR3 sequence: CASRQGEDGYTF. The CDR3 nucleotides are TGTGCCAGCCGTCAGGGGGAGGATGGCTACACCTTC.

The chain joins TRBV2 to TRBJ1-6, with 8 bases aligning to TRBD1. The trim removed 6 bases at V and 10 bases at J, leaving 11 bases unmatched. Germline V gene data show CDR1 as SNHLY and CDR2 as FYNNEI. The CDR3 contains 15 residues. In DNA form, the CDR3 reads TGTGCCAGCAGAGGACAGGGAAATCCGACATCACCCCTCCACTTT. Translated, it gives CASRGQGNPTSPLHF.

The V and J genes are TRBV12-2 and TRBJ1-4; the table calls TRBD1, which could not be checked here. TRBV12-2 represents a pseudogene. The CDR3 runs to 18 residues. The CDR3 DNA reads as TGTGCAAGTCGCTTAGCACAGGGGGCGCCTGCAACTAATGAAAAACTGTTTTTT. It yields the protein CASRLAQGAPATNEKLFF.

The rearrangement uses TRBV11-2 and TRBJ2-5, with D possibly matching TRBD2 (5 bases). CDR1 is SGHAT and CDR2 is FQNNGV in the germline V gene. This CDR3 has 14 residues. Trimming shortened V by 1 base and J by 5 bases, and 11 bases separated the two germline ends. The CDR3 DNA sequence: TGTGCCAGCAGCTTAGCGGGGTTCGGGGAGACCCAGTACTTC. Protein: CASSLAGFGETQYF.

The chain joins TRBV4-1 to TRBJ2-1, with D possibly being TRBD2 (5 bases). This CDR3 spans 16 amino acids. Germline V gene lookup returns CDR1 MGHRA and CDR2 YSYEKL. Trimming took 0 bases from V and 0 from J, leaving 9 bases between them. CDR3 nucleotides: TGCGCCAGCAGCCAAGATACTAGAAGCTCCTACAATGAGCAGTTCTTC. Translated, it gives CASSQDTRSSYNEQFF.

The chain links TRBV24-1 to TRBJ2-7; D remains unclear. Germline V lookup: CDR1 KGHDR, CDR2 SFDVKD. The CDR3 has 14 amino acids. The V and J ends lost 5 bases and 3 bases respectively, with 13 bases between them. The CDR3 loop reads CATSGRLTHYEQYF. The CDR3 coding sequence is TGTGCCACCAGTGGCCGCCTCACTCACTACGAGCAGTACTTC.

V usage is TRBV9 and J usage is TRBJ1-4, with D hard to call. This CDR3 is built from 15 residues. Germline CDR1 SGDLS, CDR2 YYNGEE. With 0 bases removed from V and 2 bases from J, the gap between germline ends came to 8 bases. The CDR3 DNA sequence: TGTGCCAGCAGCGTAGCCCCCGGGACTAATGAAAAACTGTTTTTT. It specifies CASSVAPGTNEKLFF.

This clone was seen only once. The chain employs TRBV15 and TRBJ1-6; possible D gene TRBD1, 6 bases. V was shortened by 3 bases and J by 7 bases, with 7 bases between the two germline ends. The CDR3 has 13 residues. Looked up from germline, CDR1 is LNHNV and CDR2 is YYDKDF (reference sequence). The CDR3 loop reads CATSRRGNSPLHF. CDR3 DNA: TGTGCCACCAGCAGGAGGGGGAATTCACCCCTCCACTTT.

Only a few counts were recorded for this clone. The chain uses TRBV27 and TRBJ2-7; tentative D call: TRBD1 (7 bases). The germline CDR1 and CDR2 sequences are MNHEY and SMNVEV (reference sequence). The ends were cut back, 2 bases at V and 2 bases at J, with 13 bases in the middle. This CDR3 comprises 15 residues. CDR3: CASSLRQGGPYEQYF. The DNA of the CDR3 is TGTGCCAGCAGTTTAAGGCAGGGGGGCCCCTACGAGCAGTACTTC.

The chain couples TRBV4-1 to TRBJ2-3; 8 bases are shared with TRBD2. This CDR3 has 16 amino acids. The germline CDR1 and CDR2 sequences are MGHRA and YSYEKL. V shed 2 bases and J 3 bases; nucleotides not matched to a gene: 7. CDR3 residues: CASSQPRRGGTDTQYF. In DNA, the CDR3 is TGCGCCAGCAGCCAACCCCGCCGGGGGGGGACAGATACGCAGTATTTT.